Following are 16 T cell receptor beta chains from one sample sequenced in a study of PD-L1 blockade in urothelial cancer. The time point: peripheral blood 6 weeks after treatment start. The data were produced by immunoSEQ multiplex PCR, yet TCRdb's version contains in-frame clones alone and is incomplete. The sample gives 35,000 to 45,000 clones, less than 95% of which show up once; under 8.5% is in the top ten. The sequences come from PBMCs, collected around atezolizumab (anti-PD-L1) treatment. The receptors derive from a man in his sixties or seventies with urothelial cancer.

The genes are TRBV6-5 and TRBJ2-7, with D perhaps TRBD2 (5 bases). CDR3 size: 16 residues. The V end lost 0 bases, the J end lost 3 bases, and 15 bases lay between the germline ends. Germline-derived CDR1 and CDR2 are MNHEY and SVGAGI. CDR3 bases: TGTGCCAGCAGTTACTCGAGGTCCGGGGTTGGCTACGAGCAGTACTTC. Translating gives CASSYSRSGVGYEQYF.

The rearrangement joins TRBV28 to TRBJ2-1; TRBD1 matches 10 bases. The CDR3 runs to 17 residues. V lost 6 bases and J lost 6; bases outside the gene matches: 14. Germline V CDR1 and CDR2: MDHEN, SYDVKM. CDR3 loop: CASSRRRGTGAGNEQFF. DNA of the CDR3: TGTGCCAGCAGCCGCCGCCGCGGGACAGGGGCAGGCAATGAGCAGTTCTTC.

This chain joins TRBV7-2 and TRBJ1-3; 12 bases align to TRBD1. Germline trimming cut 6 bases from V and 4 bases from J; bases unmatched to any gene: 7. The CDR3 contains 16 residues. The germline V gene has CDR1 SGHTA and CDR2 FQGNSA. The CDR3 DNA reads TGTGCCAGCAGAGAGGGGACAGGGGGCTCCGGAAACACCATATATTTT. Translation: CASREGTGGSGNTIYF.

V gene TRBV27 combines with J gene TRBJ2-7; 10 nucleotides match TRBD1. Trimming cost V 6 bases and J 3 bases; bases outside gene matches: 8. The CDR3 totals 15 residues. Germline V gene data show CDR1 as MNHEY and CDR2 as SMNVEV (reference sequence). CDR3 nucleotides: TGTGCCAGCAGATCCTCCGGGACAGGGGACTACGAGCAGTACTTC. Translation gives CASRSSGTGDYEQYF.

This clone was recorded once. The V and J genes are TRBV5-6 and TRBJ2-1; TRBD2 agrees at 8 bases. Trimming at V came to 4 bases and at J to 3 bases, leaving 6 bases not matched to a gene. Germline values: CDR1 SGHDT, CDR2 YYEEEE. CDR3 length: 15 amino acids. The CDR3 protein is CASSVAGLDYNEQFF. The CDR3 DNA follows: TGTGCCAGCAGCGTTGCGGGACTAGACTACAATGAGCAGTTCTTC. Full variable domain (outside the CDR3, taken from reference TRBV5-6 and TRBJ2-1): DAGVTQSPTHLIKTRGQQVTLRCSPKSGHDTVSWYQQALGQGPQFIFQYYEEEERQRGNFPDRFSGHQFPNYSSELNVNALLLGDSALYLCASSVAGLDYNEQFFGPGTRLTVL.

The gene calls are TRBV28 and TRBJ2-7, with TRBD2 as a possible D gene (6 bases). CDR3 size: 16 residues. Trimming removed 7 bases at V and 3 bases at J, with 22 bases between. Looked up from germline, CDR1 is MDHEN and CDR2 is SYDVKM. CDR3 amino acids: CASISGGNPAIYEQYF. As DNA, the CDR3 is TGTGCCAGCATCTCCGGAGGGAACCCCGCCATCTACGAGCAGTACTTC.

V gene TRBV14 combines with J gene TRBJ2-1, with D possibly TRBD2 on 5 matching bases. Germline CDR1 is SGHDN and CDR2 is FVKESK. V lost 4 bases to trimming and J lost 4 bases, with 17 bases between them. The CDR3 extends over 16 amino acids. The CDR3 reads CASSRTQQSTYNEQFF. The CDR3 DNA is TGTGCCAGCAGCCGGACTCAACAGTCGACTTACAATGAGCAGTTCTTC. The whole variable domain, remainder taken from reference TRBV14 and TRBJ2-1, is EAGVTQFPSHSVIEKGQTVTLRCDPISGHDNLYWYRRVMGKEIKFLLHFVKESKQDESGMPNNRFLAERTGGTYSTLKVQPAELEDSGVYFCASSRTQQSTYNEQFFGPGTRLTVL.

The chain employs TRBV7-6 and TRBJ1-3; TRBD1 aligns across 9 bases. The V segment lost 0 bases and the J segment 0 bases; nucleotides outside the gene matches: 6. The germline gives CDR1 SGHVS, CDR2 FNYEAQ. CDR3 length equals 18 residues. The CDR3 here is CASSLATGQGVSGNTIYF. The CDR3 DNA reads TGTGCCAGCAGCTTAGCGACGGGACAGGGTGTCTCTGGAAACACCATATATTTT.

The chain joins TRBV27 to TRBJ2-6; D perhaps matches TRBD2 (6 bases). This CDR3 is 15 amino acids long. Germline V gives CDR1 MNHEY, CDR2 SMNVEV (reference sequence). The ends were cut back, 3 bases at V and 4 bases at J, with 10 bases in the middle. CDR3 nucleotide sequence: TGTGCCAGCAGTTTCGGGGGTGTGGGGGCCAACGTCCTGACTTTC. As protein: CASSFGGVGANVLTF.

The chain is built from TRBV7-2 and TRBJ2-3, with D perhaps matching TRBD2 (5 bases). The V and J ends lost 1 base and 4 bases respectively, with 12 bases between them. The germline V gene encodes CDR1 SGHTA and CDR2 FQGNSA. There are 15 residues in the CDR3. This CDR3 is CASSLVARRADTQYF. For the CDR3, the DNA is TGTGCCAGCAGCTTAGTCGCCAGGCGGGCAGATACGCAGTATTTT. Combining the CDR3 with reference TRBV7-2 and TRBJ2-3 gives the whole variable domain GAGVSQSPSNKVTEKGKDVELRCDPISGHTALYWYRQSLGQGLEFLIYFQGNSAPDKSGLPSDRFSAERTGGSVSTLTIQRTQQEDSAVYLCASSLVARRADTQYFGPGTRLTVL.

The chain combines TRBV19 with TRBJ1-2; 7 bases fit TRBD1. This CDR3 contains 17 residues. The J segment lost 6 bases and the V segment lost 9 bases, leaving 22 bases of the junction unmatched. CDR1 and CDR2 from the germline V gene are LNHDA and SQIVND (reference sequence). CDR3 in amino acids: CASHTGAPRTSVNGYTF. CDR3 DNA sequence: TGTGCCAGCCATACAGGGGCACCGAGGACGTCCGTCAATGGCTACACCTTC.

V gene TRBV14 combines with J gene TRBJ1-2, with D possibly TRBD1 on 6 matching bases. V gave up 3 bases and J gave up 6 bases, with 11 bases separating them. This CDR3 comprises 13 residues. Germline V gene data show CDR1 as SGHDN and CDR2 as FVKESK. DNA for the CDR3: TGTGCCAGCAGCCAGCCAGGGGCTCATGGCTACACCTTC. Its protein product is CASSQPGAHGYTF. The full variable domain, in which reference TRBV14 and TRBJ1-2 provide the parts outside the CDR3, is EAGVTQFPSHSVIEKGQTVTLRCDPISGHDNLYWYRRVMGKEIKFLLHFVKESKQDESGMPNNRFLAERTGGTYSTLKVQPAELEDSGVYFCASSQPGAHGYTFGSGTRLTVV.

Here the CDR3 reads CASSFRGSGEQYF. The CDR3 nucleotides read TGTGCCAGCAGCTTTCGGGGTAGCGGGGAGCAGTACTTC. The J gene is TRBJ2-7, the V gene TRBV9; the match to TRBD2 covers 7 bases. V trimming: 4 bases; J trimming: 7 bases; junction bases outside the gene matches: 8. CDR3 size: 13 residues. Germline V lookup: CDR1 SGDLS, CDR2 YYNGEE. Filled out from reference TRBV9 and TRBJ2-7, the complete variable domain reads DSGVTQTPKHLITATGQRVTLRCSPRSGDLSVYWYQQSLDQGLQFLIQYYNGEERAKGNILERFSAQQFPDLHSELNLSSLELGDSALYFCASSFRGSGEQYFGPGTRLTVT.

This clone is a singleton in its sample. The chain links TRBV27 to TRBJ2-7; 7 positions agree with TRBD2. Germline assignment: CDR1 MNHEY and CDR2 SMNVEV (reference sequence). CDR3 size: 16 residues. V lost 3 bases to trimming and J lost 2 bases; unmatched junction nucleotides: 10. The CDR3 DNA reads TGTGCCAGCAGTTTTGCCCCTAGCGGTACTCCCTACGAGCAGTACTTC. Amino acids: CASSFAPSGTPYEQYF.

The J gene is TRBJ2-7, the V gene TRBV19; 11 bases agree with TRBD2. Trimming removed 4 bases from V and 4 bases from J; junction bases left unmatched: 3. CDR1 is LNHDA, CDR2 SQIVND, per germline (reference sequence). CDR3 length: 14 residues. In nucleotides, the CDR3 is TGTGCCAGTAGTAGGCTAGCGGGGGGATACGAGCAGTACTTC. Translating gives CASSRLAGGYEQYF.

This chain links TRBV6-1 with TRBJ2-1; 7 nucleotides align to TRBD1. J lost 4 bases, V lost 6 bases, and 9 bases had no gene match. CDR3 length equals 15 residues. The germline gives CDR1 MNHNS, CDR2 SASEGT. CDR3: CASSKEGTEYNEQFF. For the CDR3, the DNA is TGTGCCAGCAGCAAAGAGGGGACAGAATACAATGAGCAGTTCTTC.